The source of this T cell receptor beta chain is a study of post-analysis software for immune sequencing data (dated by TCRdb to the mid-2010s). Context from the whole study: Recorded disease courses included relapsing-remitting, secondary progressive and progressive-relapsing multiple sclerosis, with some patients lacking subtype annotation. The multiple sclerosis patient repertoires were compared with under 13 previously published healthy control repertoires from donors aged about 6 to 26 years. A subset of samples was prepared in parallel using single-end sample barcoding, then pooled and co-amplified after Illumina adapter ligation. The paper's findings and limits, for the study overall: Significantly higher frequencies in patients than in controls were found for about 5 TRBV segments, including TRBV5-6, TRBV5-1 and TRBV20-1. Significantly lower normalized Chao1 diversity was found in multiple sclerosis patients than in controls, suggesting substantial peripheral T-cell clonal expansion. The multiple sclerosis patient group was slightly younger than the control group. Strong co-clustering of samples prepared in the same batch was shown by direct clustering with F measure, prompting a batch-effect correction.

Including cysteine and phenylalanine, the CDR3 has 16 amino acids. Of all the DNA, just the CDR3 is kept, 48 bases in frame from base 1. As encoded in the germline V gene, CDR1 is SGHTS while CDR2 is YDEGEE. Trimming at the junction amounts to 4 bases on V and 1 base on J, and the germline ends lie 17 bases apart. Library preparation employed PCR. Instrument used: Illumina HiSeq 2500. To reduce PCR and sequencing biases, unique molecular identifiers were incorporated into the TCR beta cDNA libraries. Approximately 500,000 cDNA molecules were obtained per 1 to 10 million input T cells, so each molecule approximated one T cell. The same protocol used for the earlier healthy control dataset was applied to prepare and sequence the patient libraries. Within a given batch, samples were prepared together, multiplexed and sequenced on the same HiSeq lane. Under the source paper's analysis protocol: MIGEC was used to process the raw barcoded reads, and molecular identifier groups with only a single read were discarded before consensus assembly and CDR3 extraction. Clonotype tables were post-analysed with VDJtools, normalizing diversity by down-sampling all datasets to the smallest sample size. Repertoire overlap clustering matched CDR3 amino acid but not nucleotide sequences to correct batch-related cross-sample contamination. TCRdb took the public reads, trimmed them with fastp at Q25, ran MiXCR for clone calling and kept in-frame beta chains. CDR3 protein duplicates are merged, each entry listing the most common genes and DNA. The V and J calls were not made by the authors but by TCRdb's processing. A total of roughly 410,000 distinct CDR3 sequences appear in this sample, approximately 33% of them only once. 13% of the sample goes to the ten largest clones.

This clonotype was counted between two and nine times. What antigen it recognizes has not been identified. Nothing much larger sits one base from this clone, and base qualities are not available. TCR beta repertoires were profiled from peripheral blood of about a dozen young patients with multiple sclerosis to demonstrate the VDJtools post-analysis software. The patients with multiple sclerosis were children and adolescents between about 6 and 17 years of age. The receptor chain draws on TRBV5-8 and TRBJ1-1, with a tentative D gene TRBD1 over 5 matching bases. The material sequenced was blood. This sequence was found in a girl aged 5-17 years with multiple sclerosis. At the DNA level, the sequence is TGTGCCAGCAGCCCGGCCTTCGGACACCGGAACACTGAAGCTTTCTTT. Its amino acids are CASSPAFGHRNTEAFF.